These 13 T cell receptor beta chains came from one sample sequenced in a study of T-cell memory formation after mild COVID-19 (dated by TCRdb to the early 2020s). To prepare the library, 5' RACE was applied. Sequencing relied on an Illumina NovaSeq 6000. TCRdb took the public reads, trimmed them with fastp at Q25, ran MiXCR for clone calling and kept in-frame beta chains. Rows are unified per CDR3 protein, each entry keeping the most common DNA and genes. The sample table shows around 340,000 distinct CDR3 sequences, and 15% to 20% are seen once. Of the sample, about a fifth is held by the ten largest clones. The sequencing input was PBMCs or a T cell subset sorted from them (not recorded which). Every receptor here comes from a man between 18 and 35 years old who had mild COVID-19 (a few samples of this study predate the infection). The sample titles of this study are shuffled in the database, so cell type and time point are left out; the donor was told from shared clones.

The chain employs TRBV4-3 and TRBJ2-5, with 11 bases aligning to TRBD1. CDR3 length: 15 residues. V lost 1 base to trimming and J lost 5 bases; unmatched junction nucleotides: 3. The V gene's germline CDR1 is LGHNA and CDR2 YSLEER. The CDR3 here is CASSQGTGGMETQYF. In DNA, the CDR3 is TGCGCCAGCAGCCAAGGGACAGGGGGCATGGAGACCCAGTACTTC.

In this sample, this clonotype turned up a few times. The V gene is TRBV11-2, the J gene TRBJ2-5; 14 bases align to TRBD2. V shed 3 bases and J 5 bases; nucleotides not matched to a gene: 8. The CDR3 runs to 17 residues. Looked up from germline, CDR1 is SGHAT and CDR2 is FQNNGV. The CDR3 DNA follows: TGTGCCAGCAGCTTTTTATCCGGGACTAGCGGGGGTGAGACCCAGTACTTC. Protein: CASSFLSGTSGGETQYF. The full variable domain, with the rest looked up from reference TRBV11-2 and TRBJ2-5, is EAGVAQSPRYKIIEKRQSVAFWCNPISGHATLYWYQQILGQGPKLLIQFQNNGVVDDSQLPKDRFSAERLKGVDSTLKIQPAKLEDSAVYLCASSFLSGTSGGETQYFGPGTRLLVL.

This clonotype has just a few counts. The rearrangement uses TRBV5-1 and TRBJ2-5, with 7 bases fitting TRBD2. Germline V gives CDR1 SGHRS, CDR2 YFSETQ. The CDR3 totals 15 residues. V shed 0 bases, J shed 1 base, and the junction held 3 bases outside the gene matches. The CDR3 loop reads CASSLVSGGQETQYF. Written as DNA, the CDR3 is TGCGCCAGCAGCTTGGTCTCGGGGGGCCAAGAGACCCAGTACTTC.

The genes are TRBV29-1 and TRBJ2-5; unclear D gene. Trimming removed 4 bases at V and 5 bases at J, with 5 bases between. Germline V lookup: CDR1 SQVTM, CDR2 ANQGSEA. The CDR3 loop spans 10 amino acids. The CDR3 spells CSVVRETQYF. CDR3 DNA sequence: TGCAGCGTTGTCCGGGAGACCCAGTACTTC.

This clonotype was counted at least ten times. V is TRBV12-3 or TRBV12-4 and J is TRBJ2-7; D ambiguous. The CDR3 is made up of 14 amino acids. Trimming removed 7 bases from V and 1 base from J, with 14 bases in between. The CDR3 loop reads CASTLREASYEQYF. The CDR3 DNA reads as TGTGCCAGCACCCTGCGCGAAGCTTCCTACGAGCAGTACTTC.

This clonotype was seen a few times. This chain connects TRBV20-1 to TRBJ1-1; D not certain. V lost 3 bases and J 5 bases, leaving 4 bases between the germline ends. The CDR3 sequence is 10 residues long. Germline V gene lookup returns CDR1 DFQATT and CDR2 SNEGSKA (reference sequence). Written as DNA, the CDR3 is TGCAGTGCTAGGCGGACTGAAGCTTTCTTT. This gives the protein CSARRTEAFF.

The chain employs TRBV12-3 or TRBV12-4 and TRBJ2-1; 8 nucleotides line up with TRBD2. This CDR3 region has 19 residues. V lost 6 bases and J lost 0; bases outside the gene matches: 16. CDR3 DNA: TGTGCCAGCAGCACGAGCCTTTCCCGGGCGGGGGGCTCCTACAATGAGCAGTTCTTC. It is translated as CASSTSLSRAGGSYNEQFF.

This clonotype has just a few counts. This chain links TRBV4-1 with TRBJ2-4, with 7 bases lining up with TRBD2. V was pared by 6 bases and J by 0 bases, with 8 bases of the junction left unmatched. The CDR3 spans 16 residues. The germline CDR1 and CDR2 sequences are MGHRA and YSYEKL. CDR3 in amino acids: CASSQGREVAKNIQYF. For the CDR3, the DNA is TGCGCCAGCAGTCAGGGCCGGGAGGTAGCCAAAAACATTCAGTACTTC.

V and J are TRBV11-2 and TRBJ2-4; D remains unclear. From germline, CDR1 is SGHAT and CDR2 FQNNGV. The CDR3 covers 14 residues. V lost 2 bases and J 5 bases, leaving 10 bases between the germline ends. CDR3 amino acids: CASSLRALQNIQYF. CDR3 nucleotide sequence: TGTGCCAGCAGCTTAAGGGCACTCCAAAACATTCAGTACTTC.

The gene calls are TRBV25-1 and TRBJ2-3; D is tentatively TRBD1 or TRBD2 (5 bases each). Germline loops: CDR1 MGHDK, CDR2 SYGVNS. V dropped 4 bases and J dropped 2 bases, with 19 bases sitting between them. The CDR3 runs 17 residues. The CDR3 nucleotides read TGTGCCAGCAGTGTTGGGACGTCTTTCACAATCACAGATACGCAGTATTTT. As protein: CASSVGTSFTITDTQYF.

This clonotype was detected only a few times. This chain uses TRBV2 with TRBJ2-7, with D possibly TRBD2 on 6 matching bases. This CDR3 region has 13 residues. Germline CDR1 reads SNHLY; CDR2 reads FYNNEI. V was clipped by 4 bases and J by 2 bases, with 9 bases between them. Here the CDR3 DNA reads TGTGCCAGCAGTGCCCAGCGGGCCTACGAGCAGTACTTC. Translating gives CASSAQRAYEQYF. The full variable domain, rest sourced from reference TRBV2 and TRBJ2-7, is EPEVTQTPSHQVTQMGQEVILRCVPISNHLYFYWYRQILGQKVEFLVSFYNNEISEKSEIFDDQFSVERPDGSNFTLKIRSTKLEDSAMYFCASSAQRAYEQYFGPGTRLTVT.

This clonotype was detected many times. J is TRBJ2-6 and V is TRBV7-3, with D unclear. V was cut by 5 bases and J by 4 bases, with 15 bases left in between. Germline CDR1 and CDR2: SGHTA and FQGTGA. This CDR3 is built from 16 residues. In nucleotides, the CDR3 is TGTGCCAGCAGCAGGTCAGCCGGGCCAGGGGCCAACGTCCTGACTTTC. It is translated as CASSRSAGPGANVLTF.

This clonotype has more than one count but fewer than ten. The chain carries TRBV6-6 and TRBJ1-1; 10 bases are a match to TRBD1. Germline CDR1 and CDR2: MNHNY and SVGAGI (reference sequence). V shed 4 bases, J shed 5 bases, and the junction held 7 bases outside the gene matches. The CDR3 sequence is 15 residues long. CDR3 protein: CASSFRDRGGTEAFF. The DNA of the CDR3 is TGTGCCAGCAGTTTTAGGGACAGGGGTGGAACTGAAGCTTTCTTT.